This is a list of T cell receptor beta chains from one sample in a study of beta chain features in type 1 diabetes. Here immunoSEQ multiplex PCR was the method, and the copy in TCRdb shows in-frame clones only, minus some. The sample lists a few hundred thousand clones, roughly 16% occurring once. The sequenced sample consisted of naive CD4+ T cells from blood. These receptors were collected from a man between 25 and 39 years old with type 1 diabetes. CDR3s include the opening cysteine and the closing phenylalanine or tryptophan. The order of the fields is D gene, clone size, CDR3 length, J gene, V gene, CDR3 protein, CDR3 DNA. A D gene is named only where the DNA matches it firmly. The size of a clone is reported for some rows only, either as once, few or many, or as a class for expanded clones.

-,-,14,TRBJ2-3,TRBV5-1,CASSLQRRTDTQYF,TGCGCCAGCAGCTTGCAGCGGCGCACAGATACGCAGTATTTT
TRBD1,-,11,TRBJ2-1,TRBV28,CASMDRPEQFF,TGTGCCAGCATGGACAGGCCTGAGCAGTTCTTC
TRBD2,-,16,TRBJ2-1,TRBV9,CASSVTGTSGNNEQFF,TGTGCCAGCAGCGTGACCGGGACTAGCGGTAACAATGAGCAGTTCTTC
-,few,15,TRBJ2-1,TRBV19,CASSISTRLYNEQFF,TGTGCCAGTAGTATAAGTACTAGGTTATACAATGAGCAGTTCTTC
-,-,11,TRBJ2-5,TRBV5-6,CASSFRETQYF,TGTGCCAGCAGCTTTAGAGAGACCCAGTACTTC
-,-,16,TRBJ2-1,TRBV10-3,CAISALRGQPYNEQFF,TGTGCCATCAGTGCACTCAGAGGACAGCCCTACAATGAGCAGTTCTTC
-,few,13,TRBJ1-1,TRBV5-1,CASSLDPNTEAFF,TGCGCCAGCAGCTTGGATCCGAACACTGAAGCTTTCTTT
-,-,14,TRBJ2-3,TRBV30,CAWSPGASTDTQYF,TGTGCCTGGAGTCCGGGGGCCAGCACAGATACGCAGTATTTT
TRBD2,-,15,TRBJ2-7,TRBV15,CATSRSGLAEEGVYF,TGTGCCACCAGCAGGTCCGGACTAGCGGAAGAGGGGGTCTACTTC
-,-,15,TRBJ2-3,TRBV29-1,CSVALGHLSTDTQYF,TGCAGCGTTGCCCTTGGGCACCTCAGCACAGATACGCAGTATTTT
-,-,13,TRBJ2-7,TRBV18,CASSPIDSYEQYF,TGTGCCAGCTCACCAATCGACTCCTACGAGCAGTACTTC
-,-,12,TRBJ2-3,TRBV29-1,CSVVPSGDTQYF,TGCAGCGTTGTCCCGTCAGGGGATACGCAGTATTTT
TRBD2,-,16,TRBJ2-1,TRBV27,CASSLKLAGVYNEQFF,TGTGCCAGCAGTTTGAAACTAGCGGGAGTCTACAATGAGCAGTTCTTC
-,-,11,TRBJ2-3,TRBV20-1,CSGGGTDTQYF,TGCAGTGGTGGGGGGACAGATACGCAGTATTTT
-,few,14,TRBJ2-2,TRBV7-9,CASSPGSYTGELFF,TGTGCCAGCAGCCCCGGATCCTACACCGGGGAGCTGTTTTTT
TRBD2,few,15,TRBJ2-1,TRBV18,CASSQGTSGIGREFF,TGTGCCAGCTCGCAAGGGACTAGCGGGATTGGCCGGGAGTTCTTC
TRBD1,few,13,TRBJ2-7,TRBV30,CASSGTGEYEQYF,TGTGCCTCGTCCGGGACAGGGGAATACGAGCAGTACTTC
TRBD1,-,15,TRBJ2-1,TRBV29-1,CSVEGGTGVRDEQFF,TGCAGCGTTGAAGGTGGGACAGGGGTTAGGGATGAGCAGTTCTTC
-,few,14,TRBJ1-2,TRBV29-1,CSGALAQGGYGYTF,TGCAGCGGGGCACTGGCACAGGGAGGGTATGGCTACACCTTC
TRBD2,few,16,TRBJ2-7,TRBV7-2,CASSQNLAGRAGEQYF,TGTGCCAGCAGCCAGAACCTAGCGGGAAGGGCAGGCGAGCAGTACTTC
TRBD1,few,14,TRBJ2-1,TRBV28,CASSKGQAYNEQFF,TGTGCCAGCAGTAAGGGACAGGCCTACAATGAGCAGTTCTTC
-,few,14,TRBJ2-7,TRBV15,CATSREAGLYEQYF,TGTGCCACCAGCAGAGAGGCAGGTCTCTACGAGCAGTACTTC
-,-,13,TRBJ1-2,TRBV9,CASSVGQNYGYTF,TGTGCCAGCAGCGTCGGACAGAACTATGGCTACACCTTC
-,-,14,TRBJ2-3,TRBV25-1,CASSEPRQTDTQYF,TGTGCCAGCAGTGAACCCCGACAGACAGATACGCAGTATTTT
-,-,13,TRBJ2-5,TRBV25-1,CASSGASIETQYF,TGTGCCAGCAGTGGGGCTAGTATCGAGACCCAGTACTTC
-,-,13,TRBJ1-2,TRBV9,CASSEGQTYGYTF,TGTGCCAGCAGCGAAGGACAGACCTATGGCTACACCTTC
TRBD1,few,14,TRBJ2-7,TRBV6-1,CASSEVDRGYEQYF,TGTGCCAGCAGTGAAGTCGACAGGGGCTACGAGCAGTACTTC
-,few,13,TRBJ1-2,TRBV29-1,CSVEAGVGYGYTF,TGCAGCGTTGAAGCAGGGGTAGGCTATGGCTACACCTTC
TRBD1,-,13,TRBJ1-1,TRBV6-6,CASSDRENTEAFF,TGTGCCAGCTCAGACAGGGAGAACACTGAAGCTTTCTTT
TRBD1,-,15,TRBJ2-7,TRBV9,CASSVGTGSWSEQYF,TGTGCCAGCAGCGTAGGGACAGGGTCCTGGAGCGAGCAGTACTTC
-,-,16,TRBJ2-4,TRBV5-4,CASSLGRSGTSNIQYF,TGTGCCAGCAGCTTGGGGAGATCCGGGACTTCAAACATTCAGTACTTC
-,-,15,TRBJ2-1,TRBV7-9,CASSLSSRHYNEQFF,TGTGCCAGCAGCCTTAGCTCCCGGCATTACAATGAGCAGTTCTTC
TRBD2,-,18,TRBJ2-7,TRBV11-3,CASSLGLAGNPNSYEQYF,TGTGCCAGCAGCTTAGGCCTAGCGGGAAATCCTAACTCCTACGAGCAGTACTTC
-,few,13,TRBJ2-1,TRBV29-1,CSVGRVLGDEQFF,TGCAGCGTTGGAAGGGTCCTCGGGGATGAGCAGTTCTTC
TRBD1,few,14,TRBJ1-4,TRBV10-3,CAVRDRETSEKLFF,TGTGCCGTACGGGACAGGGAAACAAGTGAAAAACTGTTTTTT
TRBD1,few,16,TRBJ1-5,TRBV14,CASSQGDRGLDQPQHF,TGTGCCAGCAGCCAAGGTGACAGGGGGTTGGATCAGCCCCAGCATTTT
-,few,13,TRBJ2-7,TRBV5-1,CASSLVGEYEQYF,TGCGCCAGCAGCTTGGTTGGGGAGTACGAGCAGTACTTC
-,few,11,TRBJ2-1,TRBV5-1,CASSLQVEQFF,TGCGCCAGCAGCTTGCAAGTGGAGCAGTTCTTC
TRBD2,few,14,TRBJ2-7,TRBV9,CASSPELARNEQYF,TGTGCCAGCAGCCCCGAACTAGCGCGGAACGAGCAGTACTTC
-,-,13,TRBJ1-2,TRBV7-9,CASTPQGRDGYTF,TGTGCCAGTACACCGCAGGGGAGGGATGGCTACACCTTC
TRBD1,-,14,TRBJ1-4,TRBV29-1,CSVTGQGEDEKLFF,TGCAGCGTAACAGGACAGGGAGAGGATGAAAAACTGTTTTTT
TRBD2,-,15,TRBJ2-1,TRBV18,CASSPGLAGYNEQFF,TGTGCCAGCTCACCAGGACTAGCCGGATACAATGAGCAGTTCTTC
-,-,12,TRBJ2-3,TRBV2,CVAGVSTDTQYF,TGTGTCGCTGGGGTTAGCACAGATACGCAGTATTTT
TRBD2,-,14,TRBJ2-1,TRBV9,CASSVSGSYNEQFF,TGTGCCAGCAGCGTTAGCGGGAGTTACAATGAGCAGTTCTTC